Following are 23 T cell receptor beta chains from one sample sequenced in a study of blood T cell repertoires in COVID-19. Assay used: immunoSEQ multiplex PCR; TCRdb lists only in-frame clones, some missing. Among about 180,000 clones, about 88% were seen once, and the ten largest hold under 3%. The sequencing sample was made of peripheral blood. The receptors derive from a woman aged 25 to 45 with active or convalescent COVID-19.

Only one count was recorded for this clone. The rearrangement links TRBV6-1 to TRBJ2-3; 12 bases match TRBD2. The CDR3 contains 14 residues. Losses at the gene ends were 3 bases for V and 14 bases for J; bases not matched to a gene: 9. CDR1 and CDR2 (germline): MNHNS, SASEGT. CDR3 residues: CASSEAHLLAGGYF. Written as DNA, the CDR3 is TGTGCCAGCAGTGAGGCCCACTTACTAGCGGGGGGGTATTTT.

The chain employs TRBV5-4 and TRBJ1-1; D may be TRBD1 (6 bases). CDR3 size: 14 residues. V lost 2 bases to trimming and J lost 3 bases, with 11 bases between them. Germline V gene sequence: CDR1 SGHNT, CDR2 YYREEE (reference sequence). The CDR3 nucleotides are TGTGCCAGCAGCTTACAGGGCCGGGACACTGAAGCTTTCTTT. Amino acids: CASSLQGRDTEAFF.

In DNA, the CDR3 is TGTGCCAGCAGTGAACTGGGAGGGACTAGCACAGATACGCAGTATTTT. Its translation is CASSELGGTSTDTQYF. The V call is TRBV6-1, the J call TRBJ2-3, with TRBD2 identical over 7 bases. The germline V gene encodes CDR1 MNHNS and CDR2 SASEGT. Trimming cost V 2 bases and J 0 bases; bases outside gene matches: 5. The CDR3 runs 16 residues.

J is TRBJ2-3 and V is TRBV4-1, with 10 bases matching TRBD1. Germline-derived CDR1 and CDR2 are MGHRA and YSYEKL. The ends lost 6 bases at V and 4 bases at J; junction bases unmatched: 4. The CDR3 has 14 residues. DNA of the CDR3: TGCGCCAGCAGTCCGGGACAGGGGTCAGATACGCAGTATTTT. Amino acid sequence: CASSPGQGSDTQYF.

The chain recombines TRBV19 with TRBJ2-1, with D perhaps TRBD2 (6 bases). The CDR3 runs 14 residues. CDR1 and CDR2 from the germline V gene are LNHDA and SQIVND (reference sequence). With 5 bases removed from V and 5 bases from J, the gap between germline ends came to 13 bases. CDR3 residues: CASSVLAPDNEQFF. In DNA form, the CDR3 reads TGTGCCAGTAGTGTACTAGCACCCGACAATGAGCAGTTCTTC.

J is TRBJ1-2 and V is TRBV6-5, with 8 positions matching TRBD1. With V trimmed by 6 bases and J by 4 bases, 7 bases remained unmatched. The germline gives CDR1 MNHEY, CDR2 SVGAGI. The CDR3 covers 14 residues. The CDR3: CASRTGQGGYGYTF. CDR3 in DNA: TGTGCCAGCAGGACCGGACAGGGCGGCTATGGCTACACCTTC.

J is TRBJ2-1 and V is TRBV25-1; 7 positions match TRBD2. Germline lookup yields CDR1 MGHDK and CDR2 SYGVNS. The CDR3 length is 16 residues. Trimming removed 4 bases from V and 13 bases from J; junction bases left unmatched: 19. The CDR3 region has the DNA TGTGCCAGCAGTGTGGGGGGGGTTTGGAGGGCAACGCGCCAGTTCTTC. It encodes CASSVGGVWRATRQFF.

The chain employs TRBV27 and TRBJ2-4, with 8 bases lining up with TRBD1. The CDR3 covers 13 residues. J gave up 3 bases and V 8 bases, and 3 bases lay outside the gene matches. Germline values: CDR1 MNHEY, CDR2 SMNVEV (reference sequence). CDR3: CASQGAGKNIQYF. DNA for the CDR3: TGTGCCAGCCAGGGGGCGGGCAAAAACATTCAGTACTTC.

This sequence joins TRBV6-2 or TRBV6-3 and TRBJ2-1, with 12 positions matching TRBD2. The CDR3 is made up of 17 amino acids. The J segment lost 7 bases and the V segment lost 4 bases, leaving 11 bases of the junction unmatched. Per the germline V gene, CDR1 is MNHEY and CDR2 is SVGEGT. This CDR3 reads CASSFPLLAGGKNEQFF. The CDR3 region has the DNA TGTGCCAGCAGTTTCCCCCTACTAGCGGGAGGTAAAAATGAGCAGTTCTTC.

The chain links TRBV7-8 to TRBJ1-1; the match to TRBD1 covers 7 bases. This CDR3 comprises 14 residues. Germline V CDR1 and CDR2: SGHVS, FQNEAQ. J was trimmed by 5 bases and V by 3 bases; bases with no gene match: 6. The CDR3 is CASSFGQVRTEAFF. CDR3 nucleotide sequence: TGTGCCAGCAGCTTCGGACAGGTGAGGACTGAAGCTTTCTTT.

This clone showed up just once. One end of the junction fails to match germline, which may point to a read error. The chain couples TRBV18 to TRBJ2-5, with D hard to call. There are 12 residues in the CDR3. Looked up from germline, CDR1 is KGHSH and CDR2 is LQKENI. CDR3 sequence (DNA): TGTGCCAGCTCACCACGAGGAGAGGCCCAGTACTTC. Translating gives CASSPRGEAQYF.

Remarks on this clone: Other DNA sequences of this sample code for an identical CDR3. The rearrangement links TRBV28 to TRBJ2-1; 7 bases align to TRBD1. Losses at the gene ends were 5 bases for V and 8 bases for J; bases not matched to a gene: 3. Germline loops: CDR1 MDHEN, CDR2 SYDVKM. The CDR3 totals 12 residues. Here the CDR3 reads CASSLQGYEQFF. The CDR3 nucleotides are TGTGCCAGCAGTCTACAGGGGTATGAGCAGTTCTTC.

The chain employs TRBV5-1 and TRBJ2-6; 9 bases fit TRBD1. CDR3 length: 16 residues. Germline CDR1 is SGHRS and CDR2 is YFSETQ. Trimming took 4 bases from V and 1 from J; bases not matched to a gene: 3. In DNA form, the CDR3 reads TGCGCCAGCAGCCCCGGACAGGGGTCTGGGGCCAACGTCCTGACTTTC. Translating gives CASSPGQGSGANVLTF.

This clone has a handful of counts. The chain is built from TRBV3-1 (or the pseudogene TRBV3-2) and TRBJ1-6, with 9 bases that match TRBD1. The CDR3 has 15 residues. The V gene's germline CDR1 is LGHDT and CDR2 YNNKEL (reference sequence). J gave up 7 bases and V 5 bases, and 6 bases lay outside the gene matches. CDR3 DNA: TGTGCCAGCAGCTATGGGACAGGGAAGAATTCACCCCTCCACTTT. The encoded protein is CASSYGTGKNSPLHF.

The CDR3, as DNA: TGCGCCAGCACTGCGGGAGGAGGGGTCACCTCACCCCTCCACTTT. Translating gives CASTAGGGVTSPLHF. The chain uses TRBV5-1 and TRBJ1-6; D may be TRBD1 (5 bases). Germline V gene lookup returns CDR1 SGHRS and CDR2 YFSETQ. V shed 6 bases and J shed 10 bases, with 20 bases lying between them. The CDR3 is 15 amino acids.

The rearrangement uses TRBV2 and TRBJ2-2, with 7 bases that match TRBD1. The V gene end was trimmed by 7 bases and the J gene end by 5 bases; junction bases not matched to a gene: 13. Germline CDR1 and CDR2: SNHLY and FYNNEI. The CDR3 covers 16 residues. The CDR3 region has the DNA TGTGCCAGCATTCCTGAACCGGGACAGATGACCGGGGAGCTGTTTTTT. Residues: CASIPEPGQMTGELFF.

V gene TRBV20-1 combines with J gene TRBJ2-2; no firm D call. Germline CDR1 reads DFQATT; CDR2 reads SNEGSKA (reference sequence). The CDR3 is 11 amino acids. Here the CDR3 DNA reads TGCGCTGCACTGAGCACCGGGGAGCTGTTTTTT. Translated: CAALSTGELFF.

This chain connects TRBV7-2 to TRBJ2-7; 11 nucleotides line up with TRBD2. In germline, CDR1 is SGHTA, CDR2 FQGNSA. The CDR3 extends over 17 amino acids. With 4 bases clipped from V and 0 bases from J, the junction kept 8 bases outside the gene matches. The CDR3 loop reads CASSSRASGRSSYEQYF. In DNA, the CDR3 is TGTGCCAGCAGCTCCCGGGCTAGCGGGAGGAGCTCCTACGAGCAGTACTTC.

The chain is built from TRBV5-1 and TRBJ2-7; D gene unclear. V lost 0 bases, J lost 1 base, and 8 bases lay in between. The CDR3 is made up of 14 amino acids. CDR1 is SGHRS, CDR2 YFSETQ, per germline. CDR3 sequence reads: CASSLAPLSYEQYF. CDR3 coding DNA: TGCGCCAGCAGCTTGGCCCCACTTTCCTACGAGCAGTACTTC.

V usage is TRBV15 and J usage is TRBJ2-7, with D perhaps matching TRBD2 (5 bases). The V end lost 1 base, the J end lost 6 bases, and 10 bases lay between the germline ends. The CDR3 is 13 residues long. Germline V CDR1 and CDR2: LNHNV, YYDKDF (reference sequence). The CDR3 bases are TGTGCCACCAGCAGAGTTCTAGCTACCGAGCAGTACTTC. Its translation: CATSRVLATEQYF.

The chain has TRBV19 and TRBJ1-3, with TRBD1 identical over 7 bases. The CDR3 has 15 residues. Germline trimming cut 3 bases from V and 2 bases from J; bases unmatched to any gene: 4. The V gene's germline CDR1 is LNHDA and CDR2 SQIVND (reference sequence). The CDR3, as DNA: TGTGCCAGTAGTATTGCGGGGACAGCTGGAAACACCATATATTTT. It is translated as CASSIAGTAGNTIYF.

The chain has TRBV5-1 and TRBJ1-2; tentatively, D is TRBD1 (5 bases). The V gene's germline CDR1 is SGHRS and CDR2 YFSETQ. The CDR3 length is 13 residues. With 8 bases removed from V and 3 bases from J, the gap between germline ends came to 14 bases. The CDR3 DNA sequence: TGCGCCAGTCGCGCCCAGGGCGACTATGGCTACACCTTC. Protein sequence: CASRAQGDYGYTF.

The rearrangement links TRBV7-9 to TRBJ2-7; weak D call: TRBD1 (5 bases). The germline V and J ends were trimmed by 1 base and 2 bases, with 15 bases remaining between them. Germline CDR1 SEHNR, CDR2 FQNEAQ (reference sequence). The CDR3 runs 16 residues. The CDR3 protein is CASSLVSGHQTYEQYF. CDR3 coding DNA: TGTGCCAGCAGCTTAGTATCAGGGCACCAAACCTACGAGCAGTACTTC.